This T cell receptor (beta chain) was sequenced in a study of long-term antiretroviral therapy in people with HIV. Points from the study as a whole: Whereas controls had wider CDR3 length ranges, HIV repertoires had narrower ones.

CDR3 length: 15 amino acids. The germline V gene encodes CDR1 MNHNS and CDR2 SASEGT. The ends were cut back, 6 bases at V and 0 bases at J, with 14 bases in the middle. Version v3.0 of the immunoSEQ assay ran at survey level. Sequencing efforts were directed toward about 40,000-55,000 T-cell genomes per sample. Assay: immunoSEQ multiplex PCR; the TCRdb copy retains only in-frame clones and omits some. The data contain 15,000 to 25,000 clones, 90% of them seen just once; the ten biggest clones take up 7.5% to 9.5%. Note on this clone: Its cognate antigen is unknown.

The sequence was obtained from a young woman with HIV. The sequences come from unsorted PBMCs, collected about 4.6 years before starting antiretroviral therapy. The V and J genes are TRBV6-1 and TRBJ1-2, with no clear D. This CDR3 reads CASRARMITNYGYTF. CDR3 bases: TGTGCCAGCAGGGCACGGATGATTACTAACTATGGCTACACCTTC.